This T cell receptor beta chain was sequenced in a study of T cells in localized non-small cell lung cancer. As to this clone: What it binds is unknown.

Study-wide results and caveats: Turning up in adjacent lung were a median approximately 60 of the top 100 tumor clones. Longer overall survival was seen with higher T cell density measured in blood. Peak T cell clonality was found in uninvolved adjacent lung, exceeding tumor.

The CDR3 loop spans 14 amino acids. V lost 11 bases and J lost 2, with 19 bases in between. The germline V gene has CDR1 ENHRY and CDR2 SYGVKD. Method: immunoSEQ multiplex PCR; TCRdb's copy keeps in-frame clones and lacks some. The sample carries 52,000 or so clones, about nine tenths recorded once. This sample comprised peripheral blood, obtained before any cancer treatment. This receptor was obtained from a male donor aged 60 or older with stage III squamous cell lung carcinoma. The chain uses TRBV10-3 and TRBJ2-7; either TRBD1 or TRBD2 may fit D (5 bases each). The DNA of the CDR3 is TGTGCCTCGCACGGTGAGGGGATTCCCTACGAGCAGTACTTC. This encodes CASHGEGIPYEQYF.